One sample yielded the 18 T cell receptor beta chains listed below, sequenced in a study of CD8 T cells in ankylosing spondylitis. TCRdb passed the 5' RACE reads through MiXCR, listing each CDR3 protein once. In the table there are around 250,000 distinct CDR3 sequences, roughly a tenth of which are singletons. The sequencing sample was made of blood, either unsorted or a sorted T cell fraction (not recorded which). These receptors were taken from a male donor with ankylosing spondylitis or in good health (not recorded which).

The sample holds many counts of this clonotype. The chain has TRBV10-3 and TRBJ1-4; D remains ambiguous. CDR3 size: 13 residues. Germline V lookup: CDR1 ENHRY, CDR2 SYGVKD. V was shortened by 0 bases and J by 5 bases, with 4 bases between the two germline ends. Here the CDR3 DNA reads TGTGCCATCAGTGAGTCCTTGAATGAAAAACTGTTTTTT. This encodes CAISESLNEKLFF.

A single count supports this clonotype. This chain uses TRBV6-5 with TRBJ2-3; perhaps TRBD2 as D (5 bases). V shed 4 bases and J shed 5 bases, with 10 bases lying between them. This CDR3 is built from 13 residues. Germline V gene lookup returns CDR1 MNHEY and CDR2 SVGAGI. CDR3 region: CASSWAGEDTQYF. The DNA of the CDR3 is TGTGCCAGCAGTTGGGCGGGTGAAGATACGCAGTATTTT.

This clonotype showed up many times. This CDR3 is CAISESARARHYEQYF. Here the CDR3 DNA reads TGTGCCATCAGTGAGTCTGCCAGGGCCAGACACTACGAGCAGTACTTC. This rearrangement joins TRBV10-3 to TRBJ2-7; possible D gene TRBD1, 5 bases. Germline CDR1 is ENHRY and CDR2 is SYGVKD. The CDR3 has 16 amino acids. V was clipped by 0 bases and J by 3 bases, with 15 bases between them.

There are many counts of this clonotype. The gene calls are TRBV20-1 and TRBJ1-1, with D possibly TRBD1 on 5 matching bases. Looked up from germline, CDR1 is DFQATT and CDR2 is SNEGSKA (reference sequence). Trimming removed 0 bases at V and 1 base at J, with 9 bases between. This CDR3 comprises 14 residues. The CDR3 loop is CSAREGEGNTEAFF. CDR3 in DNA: TGCAGTGCTAGAGAGGGGGAGGGGAACACTGAAGCTTTCTTT.

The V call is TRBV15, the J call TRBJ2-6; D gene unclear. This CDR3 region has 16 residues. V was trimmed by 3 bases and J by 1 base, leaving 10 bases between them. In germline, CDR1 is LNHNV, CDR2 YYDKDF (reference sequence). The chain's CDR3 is CATSSSASSGANVLTF. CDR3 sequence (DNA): TGTGCCACCAGCAGCTCCGCGAGTTCTGGGGCCAACGTCCTGACTTTC. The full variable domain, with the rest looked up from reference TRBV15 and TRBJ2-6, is DAMVIQNPRYQVTQFGKPVTLSCSQTLNHNVMYWYQQKSSQAPKLLFHYYDKDFNNEADTPDNFQSRRPNTSFCFLDIRSPGLGDTAMYLCATSSSASSGANVLTFGAGSRLTVL.

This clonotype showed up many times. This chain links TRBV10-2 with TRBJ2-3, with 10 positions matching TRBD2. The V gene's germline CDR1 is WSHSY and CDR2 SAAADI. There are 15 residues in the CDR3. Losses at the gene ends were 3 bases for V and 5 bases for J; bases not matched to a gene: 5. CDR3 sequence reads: CASSEWGLAQDTQYF. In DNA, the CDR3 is TGCGCCAGCAGTGAATGGGGACTAGCGCAAGATACGCAGTATTTT.

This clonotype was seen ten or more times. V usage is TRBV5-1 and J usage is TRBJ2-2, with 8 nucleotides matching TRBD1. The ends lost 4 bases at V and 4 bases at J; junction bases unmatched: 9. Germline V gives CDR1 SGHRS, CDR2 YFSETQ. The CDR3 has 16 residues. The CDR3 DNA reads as TGCGCCAGCAGCCCTTCCCGGGACAGGACCACCGGGGAGCTGTTTTTT. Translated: CASSPSRDRTTGELFF. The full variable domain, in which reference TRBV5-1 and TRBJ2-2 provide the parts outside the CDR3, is KAGVTQTPRYLIKTRGQQVTLSCSPISGHRSVSWYQQTPGQGLQFLFEYFSETQRNKGNFPGRFSGRQFSNSRSEMNVSTLELGDSALYLCASSPSRDRTTGELFFGEGSRLTVL.

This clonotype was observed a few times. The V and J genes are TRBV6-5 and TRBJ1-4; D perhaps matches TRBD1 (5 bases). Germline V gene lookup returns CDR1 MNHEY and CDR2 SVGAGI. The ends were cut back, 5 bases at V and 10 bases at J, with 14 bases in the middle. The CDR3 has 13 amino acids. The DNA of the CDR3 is TGTGCCAGCAGTGCGGGGCCGTCGGGAAAACTGTTTTTT. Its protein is CASSAGPSGKLFF.

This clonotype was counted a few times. The CDR3: CASSLAQPDRVTDTQYF. In nucleotides, the CDR3 is TGTGCCAGCAGCTTAGCCCAACCGGACAGGGTCACAGATACGCAGTATTTT. The J gene is TRBJ2-3, the V gene TRBV7-6; 8 bases match TRBD1. V was pared by 0 bases and J by 2 bases, with 7 bases of the junction left unmatched. CDR3 length: 17 residues. CDR1 and CDR2 (germline): SGHVS, FNYEAQ.

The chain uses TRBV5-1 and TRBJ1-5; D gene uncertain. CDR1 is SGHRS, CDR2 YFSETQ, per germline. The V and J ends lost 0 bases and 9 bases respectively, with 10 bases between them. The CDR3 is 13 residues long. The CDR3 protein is CASSLDGIWPQHF. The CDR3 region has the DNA TGCGCCAGCAGCTTGGATGGTATCTGGCCCCAGCATTTT.

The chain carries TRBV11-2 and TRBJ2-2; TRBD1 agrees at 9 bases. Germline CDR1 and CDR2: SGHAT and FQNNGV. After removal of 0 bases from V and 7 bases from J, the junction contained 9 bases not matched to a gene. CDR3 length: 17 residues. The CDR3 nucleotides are TGTGCCAGCAGCTTAGATCTGGGACAGGGTCTTGGCGGGGAGCTGTTTTTT. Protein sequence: CASSLDLGQGLGGELFF.

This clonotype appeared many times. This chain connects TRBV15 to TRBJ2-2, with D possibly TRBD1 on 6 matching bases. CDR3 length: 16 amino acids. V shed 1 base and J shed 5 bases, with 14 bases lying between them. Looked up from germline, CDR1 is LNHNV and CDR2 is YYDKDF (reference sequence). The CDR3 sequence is CATSRVKTGRTGELFF. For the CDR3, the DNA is TGTGCCACCAGCAGAGTTAAAACAGGGCGAACCGGGGAGCTGTTTTTT.

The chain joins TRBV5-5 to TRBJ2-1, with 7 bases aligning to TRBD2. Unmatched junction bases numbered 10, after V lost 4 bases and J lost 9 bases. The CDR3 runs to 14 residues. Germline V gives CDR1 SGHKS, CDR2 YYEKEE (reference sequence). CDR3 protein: CASSLGGREVEQFF. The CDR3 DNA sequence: TGTGCCAGCAGCCTGGGGGGGAGGGAGGTTGAGCAGTTCTTC.

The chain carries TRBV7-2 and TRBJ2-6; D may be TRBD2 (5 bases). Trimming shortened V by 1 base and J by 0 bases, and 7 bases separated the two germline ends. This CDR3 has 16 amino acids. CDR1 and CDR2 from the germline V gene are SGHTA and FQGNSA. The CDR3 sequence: CASSLVGSSGANVLTF. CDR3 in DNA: TGTGCCAGCAGCTTAGTGGGGAGCTCTGGGGCCAACGTCCTGACTTTC.

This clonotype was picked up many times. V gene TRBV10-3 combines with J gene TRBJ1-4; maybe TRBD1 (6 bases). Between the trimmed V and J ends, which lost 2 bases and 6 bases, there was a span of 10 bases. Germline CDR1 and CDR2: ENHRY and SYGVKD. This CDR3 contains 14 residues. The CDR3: CAISEGGGDEKLFF. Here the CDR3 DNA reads TGTGCCATCAGTGAGGGGGGCGGCGATGAAAAACTGTTTTTT.

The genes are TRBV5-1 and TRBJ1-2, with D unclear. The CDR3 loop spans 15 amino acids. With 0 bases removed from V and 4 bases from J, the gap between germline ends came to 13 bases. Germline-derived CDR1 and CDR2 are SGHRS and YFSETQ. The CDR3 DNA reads TGCGCCAGCAGCTTGGATCCAGGAGAGGGCTATGGCTACACCTTC. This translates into CASSLDPGEGYGYTF.

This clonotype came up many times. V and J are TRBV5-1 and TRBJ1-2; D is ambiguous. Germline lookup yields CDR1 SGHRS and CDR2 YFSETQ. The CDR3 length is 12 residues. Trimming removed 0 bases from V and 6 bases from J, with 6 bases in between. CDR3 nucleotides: TGCGCCAGCAGCTTGGCTGGGGATGGCTACACCTTC. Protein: CASSLAGDGYTF. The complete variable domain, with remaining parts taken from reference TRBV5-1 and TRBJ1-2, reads KAGVTQTPRYLIKTRGQQVTLSCSPISGHRSVSWYQQTPGQGLQFLFEYFSETQRNKGNFPGRFSGRQFSNSRSEMNVSTLELGDSALYLCASSLAGDGYTFGSGTRLTVV.

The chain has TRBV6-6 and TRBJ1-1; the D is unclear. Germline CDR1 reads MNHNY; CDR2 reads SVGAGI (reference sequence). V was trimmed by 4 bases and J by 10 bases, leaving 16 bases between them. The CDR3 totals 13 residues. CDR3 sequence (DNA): TGTGCCAGCAGTTCCCCTGGTGGCGAAAGAGCTTTCTTT. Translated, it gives CASSSPGGERAFF.